These 12 T cell receptor beta chains came from one sample sequenced in a study of T cells in Graves' hyperthyroidism and ophthalmopathy. Template material for amplifying TCR beta CDR3 regions consisted of RNA transcripts. When the TCR CDR3 underwent first-round RT-PCR, the HTBI primer set was used. TCRdb re-derived calls from the multiplex PCR reads in MiXCR, one entry per CDR3 protein. The profile covers a few hundred thousand distinct CDR3 sequences, with approximately 13% appearing a single time and roughly 6.2% taken by the ten largest. Sequenced material: blood. The receptors were sampled from a woman younger than 45 with Graves' hyperthyroidism that later progressed to Graves' ophthalmopathy.

The chain links TRBV4-1 to TRBJ2-3, with TRBD2 as a possible D gene (5 bases). This CDR3 is built from 15 residues. The germline V gene encodes CDR1 MGHRA and CDR2 YSYEKL. Trimming left V 1 base short and J 2 bases short, with 10 bases between. As DNA, the CDR3 is TGCGCCAGCAGCCAAGTTGGAGCGGACACAGATACGCAGTATTTT. It translates to CASSQVGADTDTQYF.

This clonotype was observed a handful of times. The V and J genes are TRBV20-1 and TRBJ2-1, with TRBD2 matching 12 bases. The CDR3 loop spans 15 amino acids. Germline V gene data show CDR1 as DFQATT and CDR2 as SNEGSKA (reference sequence). J lost 3 bases, V lost 3 bases, and 3 bases had no gene match. CDR3 sequence reads: CSASASGRVYNEQFF. As DNA, the CDR3 is TGCAGTGCTAGTGCTAGCGGGAGGGTCTACAATGAGCAGTTCTTC.

This clonotype showed up many times. The genes are TRBV24-1 and TRBJ2-3; weak D call: TRBD1 (6 bases). Germline values: CDR1 KGHDR, CDR2 SFDVKD. This CDR3 spans 18 amino acids. Trimming took 0 bases from V and 2 from J, leaving 17 bases between them. The CDR3 bases are TGTGCCACCAGTGATTTGAACGAGGGGGACACCTACACAGATACGCAGTATTTT. Encoded protein: CATSDLNEGDTYTDTQYF.

This chain joins TRBV6-1 and TRBJ1-5, with a weak D call TRBD1 (6 bases). The V end lost 5 bases, the J end lost 6 bases, and 14 bases lay between the germline ends. Germline CDR1 MNHNS, CDR2 SASEGT. CDR3 length: 14 residues. The chain's CDR3 is CASSTTQGAQPQHF. In DNA, the CDR3 is TGTGCCAGCAGTACAACACAGGGTGCTCAGCCCCAGCATTTT.

This clonotype was counted at least ten times. CDR3 nucleotide sequence: TGTGCCAGTAGTATAGTCGACGGCAAGCAGTTCTTC. This codes for CASSIVDGKQFF. The chain uses TRBV19 and TRBJ2-1; D gene ambiguous. V was shortened by 1 base and J by 11 bases, with 9 bases between the two germline ends. Germline loops: CDR1 LNHDA, CDR2 SQIVND (reference sequence). This CDR3 is 12 amino acids long.

This clonotype was counted only a few times. As DNA, the CDR3 is TGCGCCAGCAGCCAAGATATAGCAGGGGCCTACGAGCAGTACTTC. This codes for CASSQDIAGAYEQYF. This rearrangement joins TRBV4-1 to TRBJ2-7; TRBD1 might be the D (6 bases). The CDR3 has 15 residues. Trimming shortened V by 0 bases and J by 2 bases, and 11 bases separated the two germline ends. Germline lookup yields CDR1 MGHRA and CDR2 YSYEKL.

This clonotype was seen many times. The chain combines TRBV12-3 or TRBV12-4 with TRBJ2-3, with 10 bases aligning to TRBD2. The CDR3 totals 16 residues. The V gene end was trimmed by 3 bases and the J gene end by 4 bases; junction bases not matched to a gene: 7. The CDR3 nucleotides are TGTGCCAGCAGTTTCGGAAGCGGGAGGGCCGCAGATACGCAGTATTTT. Amino acid sequence: CASSFGSGRAADTQYF.

Ten or more counts support this clonotype. The chain has TRBV6-1 and TRBJ2-3, with TRBD2 as a possible D gene (5 bases). CDR1 is MNHNS and CDR2 is SASEGT in the germline V gene. The V end lost 2 bases, the J end lost 2 bases, and 14 bases lay between the germline ends. This CDR3 comprises 16 residues. The CDR3 region is CASSERSLAFTDTQYF. CDR3 in DNA: TGTGCCAGCAGTGAAAGGTCCCTAGCCTTCACAGATACGCAGTATTTT.

As for this clonotype: This may be a read error: a much more frequent sequence differs by one nucleotide. This rearrangement joins TRBV7-2 to TRBJ2-5; 8 bases align to TRBD1. J gave up 5 bases and V 5 bases, and 10 bases lay outside the gene matches. CDR1 and CDR2 from the germline V gene are SGHTA and FQGNSA. The CDR3 spans 15 residues. CDR3 nucleotide sequence: TGTGCCAGCAGCACGCGGACAGGGTGGGCGGAGACCCAGTACTTC. It translates to CASSTRTGWAETQYF.

Ten or more counts support this clonotype. The V gene is TRBV2, the J gene TRBJ1-1, with D maybe TRBD1 (5 bases). From germline, CDR1 is SNHLY and CDR2 FYNNEI. The ends were cut back, 6 bases at V and 1 base at J, with 12 bases in the middle. The CDR3 runs 14 residues. The CDR3 sequence: CASRRDSRNTEAFF. CDR3 bases: TGTGCCAGCAGAAGAGACAGTCGGAACACTGAAGCTTTCTTT.

V is TRBV6-2 or TRBV6-3 and J is TRBJ1-5; D is unclear. The CDR3 has 15 residues. CDR1 and CDR2 from the germline V gene are MNHEY and SVGEGT. Trimming removed 7 bases from V and 6 bases from J, with 19 bases in between. CDR3 amino acids: CASILDGQKAQPQHF. CDR3 nucleotide sequence: TGTGCCAGCATCCTCGACGGCCAAAAAGCTCAGCCCCAGCATTTT.

Details on this clonotype: Germline and junction disagree at one end, which may indicate a read error. This rearrangement joins TRBV11-2 to TRBJ2-2; D is unclear. This CDR3 is 16 amino acids long. The germline V gene has CDR1 SGHAT and CDR2 FQNNGV. The DNA of the CDR3 is TGTGCGAGCAGCCCCCGCCCTTGGGATTGCACCGGGGAGCTGTTTTTT. Its translation is CASSPRPWDCTGELFF.